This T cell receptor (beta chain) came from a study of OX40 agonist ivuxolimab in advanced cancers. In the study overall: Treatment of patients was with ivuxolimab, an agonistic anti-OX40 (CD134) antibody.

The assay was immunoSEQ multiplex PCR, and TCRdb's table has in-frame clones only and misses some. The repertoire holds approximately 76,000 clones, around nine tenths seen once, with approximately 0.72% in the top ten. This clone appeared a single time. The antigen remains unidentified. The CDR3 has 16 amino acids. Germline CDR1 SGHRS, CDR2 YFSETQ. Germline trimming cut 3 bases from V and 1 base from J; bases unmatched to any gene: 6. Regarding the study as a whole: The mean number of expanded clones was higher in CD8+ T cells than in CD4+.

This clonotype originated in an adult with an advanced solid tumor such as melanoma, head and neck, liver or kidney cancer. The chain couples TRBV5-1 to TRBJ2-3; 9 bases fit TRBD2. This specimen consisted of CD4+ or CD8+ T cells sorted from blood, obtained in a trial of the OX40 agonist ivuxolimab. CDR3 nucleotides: TGCGCCAGCAGCTCCCGGCGGGGGGGCCGCACAGATACGCAGTATTTT. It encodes CASSSRRGGRTDTQYF. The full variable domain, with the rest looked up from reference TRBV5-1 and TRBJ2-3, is KAGVTQTPRYLIKTRGQQVTLSCSPISGHRSVSWYQQTPGQGLQFLFEYFSETQRNKGNFPGRFSGRQFSNSRSEMNVSTLELGDSALYLCASSSRRGGRTDTQYFGPGTRLTVL.